Following are 26 T cell receptor beta chains from one sample sequenced in a study of cytomegalovirus exposure and HLA in healthy donors. Generated by immunoSEQ multiplex PCR, the TCRdb table keeps only in-frame clones and is missing some. The sample records a few hundred thousand clones, around 90% being singletons. Sequencing used PBMCs. The origin of the receptors is a woman aged 18-35 years in good health and CMV-seronegative.

J is TRBJ1-3 and V is TRBV5-1; no firm D call. This CDR3 spans 14 amino acids. Trimming removed 5 bases from V and 4 bases from J, with 13 bases in between. CDR1 and CDR2 (germline): SGHRS, YFSETQ. This chain's CDR3 is CASRDLQSGNTIYF. The CDR3 coding sequence is TGCGCCAGCAGGGACTTGCAGTCCGGAAACACCATATATTTT.

This chain uses TRBV19 with TRBJ2-7, with TRBD1 matching 7 bases. Germline V gives CDR1 LNHDA, CDR2 SQIVND (reference sequence). V trimming: 6 bases; J trimming: 2 bases; junction bases outside the gene matches: 16. The CDR3 extends over 17 amino acids. The CDR3 sequence is CASSMRASGTDTYEQYF. CDR3 coding DNA: TGTGCCAGTAGCATGCGGGCGTCAGGGACAGACACCTACGAGCAGTACTTC. The complete variable domain, with remaining parts taken from reference TRBV19 and TRBJ2-7, reads DGGITQSPKYLFRKEGQNVTLSCEQNLNHDAMYWYRQDPGQGLRLIYYSQIVNDFQKGDIAEGYSVSREKKESFPLTVTSAQKNPTAFYLCASSMRASGTDTYEQYFGPGTRLTVT.

CDR3 coding DNA: TGTGCCAGCAGCGGGCAGAAGAGCAGGGGGCACACAGATACGCAGTATTTT. Amino acid sequence: CASSGQKSRGHTDTQYF. This rearrangement joins TRBV7-9 to TRBJ2-3, with 8 bases fitting TRBD1. Trimming took 5 bases from V and 2 from J; bases not matched to a gene: 12. Germline lookup yields CDR1 SEHNR and CDR2 FQNEAQ (reference sequence). The length of the CDR3 is 17 residues.

The rearrangement uses TRBV9 and TRBJ1-2, with unresolved D. The germline CDR1 and CDR2 sequences are SGDLS and YYNGEE. The germline V and J ends were trimmed by 0 bases and 14 bases, with 20 bases remaining between them. The CDR3 sequence is 14 residues long. CDR3 loop: CASSVGAERWERTF. Here the CDR3 DNA reads TGTGCCAGCAGCGTAGGGGCAGAGCGGTGGGAGCGGACCTTC.

J is TRBJ2-3 and V is TRBV27, with D possibly being TRBD1 (6 bases). Germline CDR1 and CDR2: MNHEY and SMNVEV (reference sequence). CDR3 length: 18 residues. The ends were cut back, 5 bases at V and 0 bases at J, with 21 bases in the middle. The CDR3 DNA is TGTGCCAGCAGTCCAAGGGGGTGGAGCGGCCTAAGCACAGATACGCAGTATTTT. Amino acid sequence: CASSPRGWSGLSTDTQYF.

The CDR3 DNA sequence: TGTGCCAGCAGCCAAGATTGGCGGGGACTAGGATCCGAGCAGTACTTC. Protein: CASSQDWRGLGSEQYF. The chain combines TRBV4-2 with TRBJ2-7, with 8 bases matching TRBD2. CDR3 length: 16 amino acids. Germline values: CDR1 LGHNA, CDR2 YNFKEQ. V dropped 0 bases and J dropped 6; count of bases not matched to a gene: 10.

J is TRBJ2-7 and V is TRBV5-1, with no clear D. V was cut by 1 base and J by 5 bases, with 4 bases left in between. Germline CDR1 SGHRS, CDR2 YFSETQ. This CDR3 has 11 amino acids. CDR3 sequence: CASSLSHEQYF. CDR3 sequence (DNA): TGCGCCAGCAGCTTGTCTCACGAGCAGTACTTC.

This clone was found a few times. V gene TRBV6-4 combines with J gene TRBJ2-1; TRBD2 agrees at 8 bases. This CDR3 is 15 amino acids long. Trimming at V came to 4 bases and at J to 6 bases, leaving 8 bases not matched to a gene. Germline CDR1 reads MRHNA; CDR2 reads SNTAGT. As DNA, the CDR3 is TGTGCCAGCAGTGCGGGGAGCGGGAGTAGCAATGAGCAGTTCTTC. Its protein product is CASSAGSGSSNEQFF.

V and J are TRBV27 and TRBJ1-1; D remains ambiguous. The ends were cut back, 1 base at V and 1 base at J, with 7 bases in the middle. Germline CDR1 MNHEY, CDR2 SMNVEV (reference sequence). The CDR3 totals 14 residues. The CDR3 region has the DNA TGTGCCAGCAGTTTATTTGGGCAGAACACTGAAGCTTTCTTT. This sequence encodes CASSLFGQNTEAFF.

This chain joins TRBV5-1 and TRBJ2-1; TRBD1 matches at 9 bases. The CDR3 covers 15 residues. After removal of 4 bases from V and 6 bases from J, the junction contained 8 bases not matched to a gene. Germline assignment: CDR1 SGHRS and CDR2 YFSETQ. DNA for the CDR3: TGCGCCAGCAGCCTAGGACAGGGGAAGGGCAATGAGCAGTTCTTC. Translating gives CASSLGQGKGNEQFF.

V is TRBV18 and J is TRBJ1-6; D call uncertain. The CDR3 is 15 residues long. Trimming shortened V by 0 bases and J by 6 bases, and 9 bases separated the two germline ends. CDR1 and CDR2 from the germline V gene are KGHSH and LQKENI. CDR3 amino acids: CASSPPEFSNSPLHF. The CDR3 nucleotides are TGTGCCAGCTCACCACCGGAGTTTTCTAATTCACCCCTCCACTTT. Complete variable domain (other parts from reference TRBV18 and TRBJ1-6): NAGVMQNPRHLVRRRGQEARLRCSPMKGHSHVYWYRQLPEEGLKFMVYLQKENIIDESGMPKERFSAEFPKEGPSILRIQQVVRGDSAAYFCASSPPEFSNSPLHFGNGTRLTVT.

V is TRBV4-2 and J is TRBJ2-6, with 9 bases lining up with TRBD1. The CDR3 covers 17 residues. Germline V gives CDR1 LGHNA, CDR2 YNFKEQ. V shed 6 bases and J 4 bases; nucleotides not matched to a gene: 10. CDR3: CASRGTGFSEGANVLTF. For the CDR3, the DNA is TGTGCCAGCAGGGGGACAGGGTTCTCGGAGGGGGCCAACGTCCTGACTTTC.

The chain joins TRBV18 to TRBJ2-7, with D possibly matching TRBD1 (6 bases). Germline assignment: CDR1 KGHSH and CDR2 LQKENI. This CDR3 has 14 residues. V lost 6 bases and J lost 3, with 15 bases in between. The CDR3 loop is CASSPGQTGYEQYF. CDR3 nucleotides: TGTGCCAGCTCCCCGGGACAAACTGGCTACGAGCAGTACTTC. Supplemented by reference TRBV18 and TRBJ2-7, the full variable domain reads NAGVMQNPRHLVRRRGQEARLRCSPMKGHSHVYWYRQLPEEGLKFMVYLQKENIIDESGMPKERFSAEFPKEGPSILRIQQVVRGDSAAYFCASSPGQTGYEQYFGPGTRLTVT.

The rearrangement uses TRBV27 and TRBJ2-1, with 10 nucleotides matching TRBD1. Losses at the gene ends were 5 bases for V and 8 bases for J; bases not matched to a gene: 9. Germline CDR1 is MNHEY and CDR2 is SMNVEV (reference sequence). This CDR3 spans 15 amino acids. The CDR3 bases are TGTGCCAGCAGTCCGCGACAGGGGGCGCGGGATGAGCAGTTCTTC. Translated, it gives CASSPRQGARDEQFF.

The J gene is TRBJ1-2, the V gene TRBV6-1, with D uncertain. The V gene's germline CDR1 is MNHNS and CDR2 SASEGT. This CDR3 is built from 15 residues. Trimming pared 3 bases from V and 6 bases from J, leaving 17 bases between. This CDR3 reads CASSDVLGFSHGYTF. Here the CDR3 DNA reads TGTGCCAGCAGTGATGTGCTCGGTTTCTCTCATGGCTACACCTTC.

The rearrangement joins TRBV5-4 to TRBJ1-1; TRBD1 might be the D (5 bases). This CDR3 spans 13 amino acids. Germline V CDR1 and CDR2: SGHNT, YYREEE (reference sequence). V lost 4 bases and J lost 4, with 11 bases in between. The CDR3 protein is CASSPDRGTEAFF. The CDR3 DNA sequence: TGTGCCAGCAGCCCCGATAGGGGCACTGAAGCTTTCTTT. The full variable domain, rest sourced from reference TRBV5-4 and TRBJ1-1, is ETGVTQSPTHLIKTRGQQVTLRCSSQSGHNTVSWYQQALGQGPQFIFQYYREEENGRGNFPPRFSGLQFPNYSSELNVNALELDDSALYLCASSPDRGTEAFFGQGTRLTVV.

The chain employs TRBV5-1 and TRBJ2-7; D is unclear. The CDR3 is made up of 12 amino acids. V lost 0 bases and J lost 5, with 6 bases in between. CDR1 and CDR2 from the germline V gene are SGHRS and YFSETQ. The CDR3 sequence is CASSLGVDEQYF. CDR3 in DNA: TGCGCCAGCAGCTTGGGTGTCGACGAGCAGTACTTC.

V is TRBV11-1 and J is TRBJ2-5; 8 bases are shared with TRBD2. CDR1 and CDR2 (germline): SGHAT, FQDESV (reference sequence). Trimming removed 4 bases from V and 4 bases from J; junction bases left unmatched: 11. The CDR3 is 16 residues long. CDR3 region: CASSSTGGPIGETQYF. Written as DNA, the CDR3 is TGTGCCAGCAGCTCAACGGGAGGGCCTATAGGAGAGACCCAGTACTTC.

The chain uses TRBV19 and TRBJ2-1, with 12 bases aligning to TRBD2. With 4 bases clipped from V and 4 bases from J, the junction kept 5 bases outside the gene matches. Germline assignment: CDR1 LNHDA and CDR2 SQIVND (reference sequence). This CDR3 is built from 16 residues. The DNA for the CDR3 is TGTGCCAGTAGTAAGTTGGGGACTAGCGGGTACAATGAGCAGTTCTTC. Its protein is CASSKLGTSGYNEQFF.

The genes are TRBV2 and TRBJ2-5; weak D call: TRBD2 (6 bases). CDR1 and CDR2 (germline): SNHLY, FYNNEI. The CDR3 is made up of 16 amino acids. The V end lost 2 bases, the J end lost 6 bases, and 19 bases lay between the germline ends. CDR3 nucleotides: TGTGCCAGCAGTGAATTTGGAGGGGTGTCCAGGAAGACCCAGTACTTC. This gives the protein CASSEFGGVSRKTQYF. Full variable domain (outside the CDR3, taken from reference TRBV2 and TRBJ2-5): EPEVTQTPSHQVTQMGQEVILRCVPISNHLYFYWYRQILGQKVEFLVSFYNNEISEKSEIFDDQFSVERPDGSNFTLKIRSTKLEDSAMYFCASSEFGGVSRKTQYFGPGTRLLVL.

The CDR3 DNA reads as TGTGCCAGCAAGCATAGGGGGAGGGCCCCAGATACGCAGTATTTT. It encodes CASKHRGRAPDTQYF. The chain combines TRBV2 with TRBJ2-3; D might be TRBD2 (7 bases). The germline V and J ends were trimmed by 7 bases and 4 bases, with 18 bases remaining between them. Germline CDR1 SNHLY, CDR2 FYNNEI. The CDR3 is 15 amino acids. Variable domain in full (rest from reference TRBV2 and TRBJ2-3): EPEVTQTPSHQVTQMGQEVILRCVPISNHLYFYWYRQILGQKVEFLVSFYNNEISEKSEIFDDQFSVERPDGSNFTLKIRSTKLEDSAMYFCASKHRGRAPDTQYFGPGTRLTVL.

This clone was recorded only once. The chain is built from TRBV19 and TRBJ2-1; D is unclear. The CDR3 covers 12 residues. In germline, CDR1 is LNHDA, CDR2 SQIVND (reference sequence). V was clipped by 5 bases and J by 10 bases, with 12 bases between them. Here the CDR3 reads CASSFSSEEQFF. Here the CDR3 DNA reads TGTGCCAGTAGTTTCTCCTCCGAGGAGCAGTTCTTC.

In this sample, this clone turned up once. The CDR3 bases are TGTGCCAGCAGCGTAGTTTTCGGGTTTAGCGGGGGTTACAATGAGCAGTTCTTC. Protein product: CASSVVFGFSGGYNEQFF. The chain joins TRBV9 to TRBJ2-1, with TRBD2 identical over 9 bases. The CDR3 spans 18 residues. The germline V gene encodes CDR1 SGDLS and CDR2 YYNGEE. The V and J ends lost 0 bases and 4 bases, in that order; junction bases with no gene match: 11.

J is TRBJ2-7 and V is TRBV6-1; weak D call: TRBD1 (6 bases). Trimming took 9 bases from V and 3 from J, leaving 15 bases between them. Germline V CDR1 and CDR2: MNHNS, SASEGT. The CDR3 spans 13 residues. CDR3: CASARGQNYEQYF. In DNA, the CDR3 is TGTGCCAGTGCCAGGGGACAAAACTACGAGCAGTACTTC.

This chain connects TRBV28 to TRBJ2-7, with D possibly matching TRBD1 (5 bases). The CDR3 spans 12 residues. Trimming removed 5 bases at V and 3 bases at J, with 8 bases between. Looked up from germline, CDR1 is MDHEN and CDR2 is SYDVKM. In DNA, the CDR3 is TGTGCCAGCAGTGAGCAGGGCTACGAGCAGTACTTC. It encodes CASSEQGYEQYF.

This chain links TRBV9 with TRBJ2-7; D uncertain. Germline CDR1 and CDR2: SGDLS and YYNGEE. V was cut by 4 bases and J by 1 base, with 9 bases left in between. The CDR3 is made up of 13 amino acids. CDR3 DNA: TGTGCCAGCAGCCGTACACAATCCTACGAGCAGTACTTC. Translated, it gives CASSRTQSYEQYF.